These T cell receptor beta chains were read from a single sample in a study of blood T cell repertoires in COVID-19. The table came from immunoSEQ multiplex PCR; TCRdb's copy has only in-frame clones and leaves some out. Of around 70,000 clones in the sample, roughly 90% were seen once. Sequenced: peripheral blood. These receptor sequences come from a man younger than 45 with acute or convalescent COVID-19. Each CDR3 is given with its conserved first and last residue. D genes are given only for firm matches. Clone size, where shown, is once, few, many, or a class for clones that have expanded.

D	V	length	J	size	CDR3	DNA
.	TRBV7-2	14	TRBJ1-4	few	CASSSFGSGEKLFF	TGTGCCAGCAGCTCATTCGGGTCGGGTGAAAAACTGTTTTTT
.	TRBV14	15	TRBJ2-7	.	CASSPLQGLMDEQYF	TGTGCCAGCAGCCCTCTACAGGGCCTTATGGACGAGCAGTACTTC
.	TRBV2	13	TRBJ2-5	.	CASGRTGQETQYF	TGTGCCAGTGGCAGAACAGGTCAAGAGACCCAGTACTTC
.	TRBV3-1/TRBV3-2	14	TRBJ1-3	.	CASSTRGAGNTIYF	TGTGCCAGCAGTACCCGGGGGGCAGGAAACACCATATATTTT
.	TRBV5-1	15	TRBJ1-5	once	CASSLTGNSNQPQHF	TGCGCCAGCAGCTTGACAGGAAATAGCAATCAGCCCCAGCATTTT
.	TRBV27	15	TRBJ2-1	once	CASSLTGSGYNEQFF	TGTGCCAGCAGTTTAACGGGATCAGGCTACAATGAGCAGTTCTTC
.	TRBV6-5	11	TRBJ1-1	.	CASSIGAEAFF	TGTGCCAGCAGTATAGGGGCTGAAGCTTTCTTT
.	TRBV7-2	14	TRBJ2-1	.	CASSFSGPYNEQFF	TGTGCCAGCAGCTTCTCAGGGCCCTACAATGAGCAGTTCTTC
.	TRBV28	11	TRBJ1-1	.	CASRTETEAFF	TGTGCCAGCAGAACAGAAACTGAAGCTTTCTTT
.	TRBV18	15	TRBJ2-2	.	CASSPLSGHTGELFF	TGTGCCAGCTCACCACTTTCAGGGCACACCGGGGAGCTGTTTTTT
.	TRBV7-8	14	TRBJ2-7	.	CASSLHPAGNEQYF	TGTGCCAGCAGCTTACATCCGGCGGGGAACGAGCAGTACTTC
.	TRBV5-4	11	TRBJ1-1	.	CATSGGSEAFF	TGTGCCACCAGTGGGGGGTCTGAAGCTTTCTTT
TRBD2	TRBV29-1	15	TRBJ2-1	.	CSVEVGTSGINEQFF	TGCAGCGTTGAAGTCGGGACTAGCGGGATAAATGAGCAGTTCTTC
TRBD2	TRBV13	16	TRBJ2-5	.	CASSPTSGTSKETQYF	TGTGCCAGCAGCCCGACTAGCGGCACATCCAAAGAGACCCAGTACTTC
.	TRBV4-1	16	TRBJ2-7	.	CASSQGVVSSDYEQYF	TGCGCCAGCAGCCAAGGGGTGGTGTCTAGCGACTACGAGCAGTACTTC
.	TRBV28	15	TRBJ1-2	.	CASSPPTGTNYGYTF	TGTGCCAGCAGCCCACCAACAGGGACGAACTATGGCTACACCTTC
.	TRBV7-8	13	TRBJ2-3	.	CASTARITDTQYF	TGTGCCAGCACCGCGCGGATAACAGATACGCAGTATTTT
.	TRBV5-1	14	TRBJ2-3	.	CASSLEGGADTQYF	TGCGCCAGCAGCTTGGAAGGGGGGGCAGATACGCAGTATTTT
TRBD2	TRBV11-3	15	TRBJ2-1	.	CASSLDGGSGDEQFF	TGTGCCAGCAGCTTAGACGGCGGGAGTGGAGATGAGCAGTTCTTC
.	TRBV7-9	15	TRBJ1-5	.	CASSEGGFSNQPQHF	TGTGCCAGCAGCGAAGGGGGATTTAGCAATCAGCCCCAGCATTTT
.	TRBV25-1	15	TRBJ2-1	.	CASTRGSGFYNEQFF	TGTGCCAGTACAAGGGGTTCTGGGTTCTACAATGAGCAGTTCTTC
.	TRBV28	14	TRBJ1-1	.	CASPPRGTVTEAFF	TGTGCCAGCCCCCCAAGGGGTACGGTAACTGAAGCTTTCTTT
.	TRBV21-1	20	TRBJ2-1	.	CASSKAPGLAGGEPYNEQFF	TGTGCCAGCAGCAAAGCCCCGGGACTAGCGGGAGGAGAGCCCTACAATGAGCAGTTCTTC
.	TRBV7-9	14	TRBJ2-5	.	CASSQSQGWETQYF	TGTGCCAGCAGCCAGAGCCAGGGCTGGGAGACCCAGTACTTC
TRBD2	TRBV27	13	TRBJ2-3	.	CASRDGGEDTQYF	TGTGCCAGCAGGGACGGGGGGGAAGATACGCAGTATTTT
TRBD2	TRBV7-9	15	TRBJ2-5	.	CASSPPLAGDETQYF	TGTGCCAGCAGCCCCCCCCTAGCGGGAGATGAGACCCAGTACTTC
.	TRBV4-1	16	TRBJ2-7	.	CASSQGSQGRSYEQYF	TGCGCCAGCAGCCAAGGGTCGCAGGGAAGATCCTACGAGCAGTACTTC
.	TRBV28	14	TRBJ1-4	.	CASRYRALGEKLFF	TGTGCCAGCAGATACAGGGCTTTGGGCGAAAAACTGTTTTTT
TRBD1	TRBV4-2	15	TRBJ2-3	.	CASSPTGVGTDTQYF	TGTGCCAGCAGCCCGACAGGGGTGGGGACAGATACGCAGTATTTT
.	TRBV19	13	TRBJ2-3	.	CASSIRETDTQYF	TGTGCCAGTAGTATACGGGAAACAGATACGCAGTATTTT
.	TRBV7-9	14	TRBJ2-7	.	CASSTPGSSDEQYF	TGTGCCAGCAGCACGCCCGGGTCATCCGACGAGCAGTACTTC
TRBD1	TRBV27	14	TRBJ2-5	.	CASNPQGAGETQYF	TGTGCCAGCAACCCCCAGGGGGCTGGGGAGACCCAGTACTTC
TRBD1	TRBV10-3	15	TRBJ2-7	.	CAISEGDRASYEQYF	TGTGCCATCAGTGAGGGGGACAGGGCCTCCTACGAGCAGTACTTC
.	TRBV7-9	16	TRBJ2-3	.	CASSLGRGLSTDTQYF	TGTGCCAGCAGCTTGGGGCGGGGTCTAAGCACAGATACGCAGTATTTT
TRBD1	TRBV7-9	16	TRBJ1-1	once	CASSLPTTGRNTEAFF	TGTGCCAGCAGCCTTCCAACGACAGGGAGAAACACTGAAGCTTTCTTT
.	TRBV6-2/TRBV6-3	16	TRBJ2-1	.	CASSYSLIRSYNEQFF	TGTGCCAGCAGTTACAGCCTGATCCGCTCCTACAATGAGCAGTTCTTC
.	TRBV7-2	16	TRBJ2-1	once	CASSPRYSAGGNEQFF	TGTGCCAGCAGCCCCCGGTATAGCGCCGGGGGCAATGAGCAGTTCTTC
TRBD1	TRBV30	15	TRBJ1-1	.	CAWSPTLTGVTEAFF	TGTGCCTGGAGTCCGACTTTGACAGGGGTCACTGAAGCTTTCTTT
.	TRBV11-2	15	TRBJ2-1	few	CASSLSAGNSNEQFF	TGTGCCAGCAGCTTATCGGCAGGGAACAGCAATGAGCAGTTCTTC
.	TRBV5-1	13	TRBJ1-1	.	CASSFVGEPEAFF	TGCGCCAGCAGCTTCGTCGGGGAGCCTGAAGCTTTCTTT
.	TRBV13	15	TRBJ2-1	.	CASSLRTYLDNEQFF	TGTGCCAGCAGCTTAAGGACATACCTAGACAATGAGCAGTTCTTC
TRBD1	TRBV6-1	16	TRBJ2-5	.	CASSELIGQGGETQYF	TGTGCCAGCAGTGAACTCATTGGACAGGGGGGAGAGACCCAGTACTTC
TRBD1	TRBV5-1	13	TRBJ2-7	.	CASSGQGDYEQYF	TGCGCCAGCAGTGGTCAGGGGGACTACGAGCAGTACTTC
.	TRBV6-2/TRBV6-3	15	TRBJ2-2	.	CASSRNRANTGELFF	TGTGCCAGCAGTCGAAACAGGGCGAACACCGGGGAGCTGTTTTTT
.	TRBV30	14	TRBJ2-2	once	CAWRARGRTGELFF	TGTGCCTGGAGGGCTAGGGGGAGAACCGGGGAGCTGTTTTTT
.	TRBV28	13	TRBJ1-2	.	CASSLRPSYGYTF	TGTGCCAGCAGTTTGAGGCCGAGCTATGGCTACACCTTC
.	TRBV5-8	13	TRBJ2-5	.	CASSFGVLETQYF	TGTGCCAGCAGCTTCGGGGTTTTAGAGACCCAGTACTTC
.	TRBV27	15	TRBJ1-4	.	CASSAAGGTNEKLFF	TGTGCCAGCAGTGCGGCGGGGGGCACTAATGAAAAACTGTTTTTT
TRBD1	TRBV9	14	TRBJ1-2	few	CASSAKQGASGYTF	TGTGCCAGCAGCGCCAAACAGGGGGCGAGTGGCTACACCTTC
.	TRBV4-3	13	TRBJ2-1	.	CASSQAPGDEQFF	TGCGCCAGCAGCCAAGCCCCCGGAGATGAGCAGTTCTTC
TRBD1	TRBV7-2	15	TRBJ1-1	.	CASRRGQAVNTEAFF	TGTGCCAGCAGAAGGGGACAGGCCGTGAACACTGAAGCTTTCTTT
TRBD1	TRBV28	14	TRBJ1-6	.	CASSYRGHNSPLHF	TGTGCCAGCAGTTACAGGGGCCATAATTCACCCCTCCACTTT
.	TRBV4-2	14	TRBJ2-7	.	CASSQDYRDNEQYF	TGTGCCAGCAGCCAAGATTACAGAGACAACGAGCAGTACTTC